The 6 T cell receptor beta chains reported below all come from one sample, sequenced in a study of CD8 T cells in ankylosing spondylitis. TCRdb passed the 5' RACE reads through MiXCR, listing each CDR3 protein once. Among 250,000 to 300,000 distinct CDR3 sequences listed, about 20% were seen once. The specimen sequenced was blood, either unsorted or a sorted T cell fraction (not recorded which). The receptors stem from a male donor with ankylosing spondylitis or in good health (not recorded which).

The genes are TRBV9 and TRBJ2-3, with D perhaps TRBD1 (6 bases). Germline lookup yields CDR1 SGDLS and CDR2 YYNGEE. The V end was cut by 3 bases, the J end by 3 bases, with 11 bases between. The CDR3 runs to 14 residues. In nucleotides, the CDR3 is TGTGCCAGCAGCGGCAGGGGTAGGACAGATACGCAGTATTTT. Protein product: CASSGRGRTDTQYF.

This clonotype was observed many times. The rearrangement joins TRBV20-1 to TRBJ1-2; no clear D. CDR3 size: 14 residues. V was shortened by 0 bases and J by 3 bases, with 11 bases between the two germline ends. Germline assignment: CDR1 DFQATT and CDR2 SNEGSKA (reference sequence). The CDR3 loop is CSARDIGQYYGYTF. In nucleotides, the CDR3 is TGCAGTGCTAGAGATATCGGGCAGTACTATGGCTACACCTTC.

This clonotype was seen a handful of times. The chain couples TRBV19 to TRBJ1-2; D perhaps matches TRBD1 (6 bases). Germline V lookup: CDR1 LNHDA, CDR2 SQIVND (reference sequence). V was cut by 3 bases and J by 2 bases, with 10 bases left in between. The CDR3 has 14 amino acids. CDR3 loop: CASSISQGNYGYTF. CDR3 bases: TGTGCCAGTAGTATTTCTCAGGGGAACTATGGCTACACCTTC.

This clonotype came up once. The rearrangement joins TRBV30 to TRBJ1-2; D is ambiguous. The V gene lost 1 base and the J gene lost 2 bases, with 11 bases spanning the gap. The CDR3 extends over 14 amino acids. Per the germline V gene, CDR1 is GTSNPN and CDR2 is SVGIG (reference sequence). Written as DNA, the CDR3 is TGTGCCTGGAGTGGGGAGGGTTCCAACTATGGCTACACCTTC. Its translation is CAWSGEGSNYGYTF.

The chain has TRBV12-2 and TRBJ2-7. TRBV12-2 is noted as a pseudogene. CDR3 length equals 13 residues. Written as DNA, the CDR3 is TGTGCAAGTCGCTTAGCGGGGGTCTACGAGCAGTACGTC. Its translation: CASRLAGVYEQYV.

This clonotype has a handful of counts. CDR3 amino acids: CASSLGTKNTEAFF. For the CDR3, the DNA is TGTGCCAGCAGTTTAGGGACTAAGAACACTGAAGCTTTCTTT. The rearrangement joins TRBV28 to TRBJ1-1; perhaps TRBD1 as D (5 bases). The CDR3 is made up of 14 amino acids. V was trimmed by 2 bases and J by 1 base, leaving 8 bases between them. Germline-derived CDR1 and CDR2 are MDHEN and SYDVKM.